Listed below are T cell receptor beta chains from one sample, sequenced in a study of blood T cell repertoires in COVID-19. Assay: immunoSEQ multiplex PCR; the TCRdb copy retains only in-frame clones and omits some. Of around 71,000 clones in the sample, 75% to 90% were seen once. Sequenced: peripheral blood. Receptor source: a man aged 80 or over with acute or convalescent COVID-19. Each CDR3 is given with its conserved first and last residue. A D gene is named only where the DNA matches it firmly. Clone size is stated in some rows and not others, as once, few, many or a class when expanded.

d_gene	v_gene	j_gene	abundance	CDR3nt	CDR3aa
TRBD1	TRBV7-9	TRBJ2-7	few	TGTGCCAGCAGCCGTGGGGGGACAGGATCCTACGAGCAGTACTTC	CASSRGGTGSYEQYF
-	TRBV12-3/TRBV12-4	TRBJ2-7	once	TGTGCCAGCAGGCTCGGGTTAGCGGCTGAGCAGTACTTC	CASRLGLAAEQYF
TRBD2	TRBV2	TRBJ2-7	-	TGTGCCAGCAGTCCTGGACTAGCGGGGGCGGGGTACGAGCAGTACTTC	CASSPGLAGAGYEQYF
-	TRBV4-2	TRBJ2-7	once	TGTGCCAGCAGCCATCCTGGAGGTCCCCGAGGCACCTACGAGCAGTACTTC	CASSHPGGPRGTYEQYF
-	TRBV28	TRBJ2-7	-	TGTGCCAGCAGTTTCACAGTTGCCTACGAGCAGTACTTC	CASSFTVAYEQYF
TRBD1	TRBV6-2/TRBV6-3	TRBJ1-2	-	TGTGCCAGCAGTTACACGGGACAGGGGAATGGCTACACCTTC	CASSYTGQGNGYTF
-	TRBV6-5	TRBJ2-5	-	TGTGCCAGCAGTCCGACTCCAGGGGTTCGGGAGACCCAGTACTTC	CASSPTPGVRETQYF
-	TRBV28	TRBJ1-2	-	TGTGCCAGCAGTGCCCCAGGGTTCAGGGACACCTTC	CASSAPGFRDTF
TRBD1	TRBV29-1	TRBJ2-2	-	TGCAGCGCCACGGGGACAGCGAGAACCGGGGAGCTGTTTTTT	CSATGTARTGELFF
-	TRBV29-1	TRBJ1-4	-	TGCAGCGTTGAGGGGGACACTGAAAAACTGTTTTTT	CSVEGDTEKLFF
TRBD2	TRBV24-1	TRBJ2-2	once	TGTGCCACCAGTGGAGCGGGAGTATTCTTGGGGGAGCTGTTTTTT	CATSGAGVFLGELFF
-	TRBV19	TRBJ1-4	-	TGTGCCAGTAGCGACAGAGTGAATGAAAAACTGTTTTTT	CASSDRVNEKLFF
-	TRBV6-5	TRBJ1-3	-	TGTGCCAGCAGTTACGTAGCGCCTTGGGGAAACACCATATATTTT	CASSYVAPWGNTIYF
TRBD1	TRBV7-2	TRBJ1-2	-	TGTGCCAGCAGCTCACCAGGGGGCCGGACAGGGCGTCATGGCTACACCTTC	CASSSPGGRTGRHGYTF
-	TRBV6-6	TRBJ2-7	-	TGTGCCAGCATGGGAGGCTACGAGCAGTACTTC	CASMGGYEQYF
TRBD2	TRBV7-2	TRBJ2-1	-	TGTGCCAGCAGCTGGCTTGGGAGCGGGGCCGAGGATGAGCAGTTCTTC	CASSWLGSGAEDEQFF
TRBD1	TRBV18	TRBJ2-3	-	TGTGCCAGCTCACTGGGGACAGGGGGCGGCCCAGATACGCAGTATTTT	CASSLGTGGGPDTQYF
TRBD2	TRBV6-6	TRBJ2-2	-	TGTGCCAGCAGATCGGGGGGAGGGACGATCGGGGAGCTGTTTTTT	CASRSGGGTIGELFF
TRBD1	TRBV6-2/TRBV6-3	TRBJ2-3	few	TGTGCCAGCAGCCAACCCTTACAGGGGGCTAAAGATACGCAGTATTTT	CASSQPLQGAKDTQYF
-	TRBV3-1/TRBV3-2	TRBJ1-2	-	TGTGCCAGCAGCCAGCTACAGGGATGGTATGGCTACACCTTC	CASSQLQGWYGYTF
-	TRBV6-1	TRBJ1-4	once	TGTGCCAGCAGTGACCCCCTAAGTGGTGAAAAACTGTTTTTT	CASSDPLSGEKLFF
TRBD1	TRBV6-5	TRBJ2-2	-	TGTGCCAGTGCGCGGACAGGACCCGGGGAGCTGTTTTTT	CASARTGPGELFF
TRBD1	TRBV3-1/TRBV3-2	TRBJ2-7	-	TGTGCCAGCAGCCTCGACAGGGGTCCCCGGTGGGAGCAGTACTTC	CASSLDRGPRWEQYF
-	TRBV24-1	TRBJ2-5	-	TGTGCCACCAGTGATTTGCGGTTCGGAGGGCAAGAGACCCAGTACTTC	CATSDLRFGGQETQYF
TRBD1	TRBV5-1	TRBJ2-2	once	TGCGCCAGCAGCTTGGCAGGGGGAATTCCCGGGGAGCTGTTTTTT	CASSLAGGIPGELFF
-	TRBV7-8	TRBJ1-1	few	TGTGCCAGCAGCTCGTCAGGGTTGGGGGGCACTGAAGCTTTCTTT	CASSSSGLGGTEAFF
TRBD1	TRBV6-5	TRBJ1-2	-	TGTGCCAGCAGCACAGGGGGCAGGTACTATGGCTACACCTTC	CASSTGGRYYGYTF
-	TRBV28	TRBJ1-5	once	TGTGCCAGTCGAAGGGGGAGCGGAGGTCAGCCCCAGCATTTT	CASRRGSGGQPQHF
TRBD1	TRBV11-1	TRBJ1-4	-	TGTGCCAGCAGCTTAGGGGGACAGGACCATGAAAAACTGTTTTTT	CASSLGGQDHEKLFF
TRBD1	TRBV2	TRBJ1-2	few	TGTGCCAGCAGTGTGGGGACAGTGAGCTATGGCTACACCTTC	CASSVGTVSYGYTF
TRBD2	TRBV7-8	TRBJ2-1	-	TGTGCCAGCAGCTTGAGAAGCGGGAGAGTAATCAATGAGCAGTTCTTC	CASSLRSGRVINEQFF
-	TRBV28	TRBJ1-6	-	TGTGCCAGCAGTCCCCAGGGACAAAGCTATAATTCACCCCTCCACTTT	CASSPQGQSYNSPLHF
-	TRBV28	TRBJ2-3	-	TGTGCCAGCTTGAGGCCCCCAGATACGCAGTATTTT	CASLRPPDTQYF
TRBD1	TRBV6-2/TRBV6-3	TRBJ1-5	-	TGTGCCAGCAGTTACGGGGGACAGGCCAATCAGCCCCAGCATTTT	CASSYGGQANQPQHF
-	TRBV28	TRBJ2-6	-	TGTGCCAGCAGTTTTTGGACAGACCGAGGCTCTGGGGCCAACGTCCTGACTTTC	CASSFWTDRGSGANVLTF
TRBD1	TRBV19	TRBJ2-5	-	TGTGCCAGTAGTATGACAGACAGGGGTCGAGAGACCCAGTACTTC	CASSMTDRGRETQYF
-	TRBV3-1/TRBV3-2	TRBJ2-1	-	TGTGCCAGCAGCCATTCCTCAGCGGGCCGCAATGAGCAGTTCTTC	CASSHSSAGRNEQFF
-	TRBV6-5	TRBJ1-2	-	TGTGCCAGCAGTTACGACAGGAGTCCTTATGGCTACACCTTC	CASSYDRSPYGYTF
-	TRBV6-4	TRBJ1-4	-	TGTGCCAGCAGTGACTCAGGGGTAGGGAATGAAAAACTGTTTTTT	CASSDSGVGNEKLFF
TRBD1	TRBV28	TRBJ1-1	-	TGTGCCAGCAGAACACAGGGGAAGGGGAACACTGAAGCTTTCTTT	CASRTQGKGNTEAFF
-	TRBV5-5	TRBJ1-4	-	TGTGCCAGCAGCTTGGGCGGGACGGTTGAAAAACTGTTTTTT	CASSLGGTVEKLFF
TRBD1	TRBV24-1	TRBJ1-2	-	TGTGCCACCAGTGACCCGGGACAGGGGACTTCTAACTATGGCTACACCTTC	CATSDPGQGTSNYGYTF
TRBD2	TRBV28	TRBJ2-1	-	TGTGCCAGCAGTTTACCCGGGACTAGCGGTTACAATGAGCAGTTCTTC	CASSLPGTSGYNEQFF
-	TRBV10-1	TRBJ2-3	-	TGCGCCAGCAGTGAATCACCCCCAGGGCCGGGCACAGATACGCAGTATTTT	CASSESPPGPGTDTQYF
TRBD1	TRBV10-3	TRBJ1-2	-	TGTGCCATCAGTGATCAGGACAGGTCCTATGGCTACACCTTC	CAISDQDRSYGYTF
-	TRBV2	TRBJ1-1	-	TGTGCCAGCAGTGTTCACACCCACACTGAAGCTTTCTTT	CASSVHTHTEAFF
-	TRBV5-4	TRBJ2-7	-	TGTGCCAGCAGCTTGTCGTCGTACGAGCAGTACTTC	CASSLSSYEQYF
TRBD1	TRBV19	TRBJ1-1	-	TGTGCCAGTACCCGAGGACAGGGGGCCACCAACACTGAAGCTTTCTTT	CASTRGQGATNTEAFF
-	TRBV5-5	TRBJ2-5	-	TGTGCCAGCAGCTTGGGAGGGCTATCAGAGACCCAGTACTTC	CASSLGGLSETQYF
TRBD2	TRBV6-5	TRBJ2-3	-	TGTGCCAGCAGCCGACTAGCGCAGAGCACAGATACGCAGTATTTT	CASSRLAQSTDTQYF
-	TRBV29-1	TRBJ1-4	few	TGCAGCGTCCTGACAGGAGGCAATGAAAAACTGTTTTTT	CSVLTGGNEKLFF
-	TRBV2	TRBJ2-2	-	TGTGCCAGCAAGTTGGGGGCATTAGAGCTGTTTTTT	CASKLGALELFF
-	TRBV7-2	TRBJ1-1	-	TGTGCCACGAGCGTCCAGGGCGCTGAAGCTTTCTTT	CATSVQGAEAFF
-	TRBV10-3	TRBJ1-5	few	TGTGCCATCAGGACATATCAGGATCAGCCCCAGCATTTT	CAIRTYQDQPQHF
-	TRBV6-5	TRBJ1-4	-	TGTGCCAGCAGTTACGGCAGGGCTAATGAAAAACTGTTTTTT	CASSYGRANEKLFF